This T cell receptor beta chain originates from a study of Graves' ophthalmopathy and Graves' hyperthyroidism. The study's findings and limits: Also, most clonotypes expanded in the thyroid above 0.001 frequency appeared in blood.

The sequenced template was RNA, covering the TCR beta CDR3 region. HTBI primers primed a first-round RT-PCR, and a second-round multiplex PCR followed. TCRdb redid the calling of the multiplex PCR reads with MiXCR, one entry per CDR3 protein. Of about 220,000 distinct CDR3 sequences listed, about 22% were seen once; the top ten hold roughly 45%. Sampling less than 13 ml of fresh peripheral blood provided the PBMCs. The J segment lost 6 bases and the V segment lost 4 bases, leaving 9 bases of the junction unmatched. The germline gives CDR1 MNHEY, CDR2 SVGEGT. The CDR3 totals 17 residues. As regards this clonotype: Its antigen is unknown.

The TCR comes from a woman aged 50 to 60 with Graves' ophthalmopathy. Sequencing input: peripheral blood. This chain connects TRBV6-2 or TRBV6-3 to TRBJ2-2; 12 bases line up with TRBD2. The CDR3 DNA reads TGTGCCAGCAGTTCCGGTTTTGGACTAGCGGGATCCGGGGAGCTGTTTTTT. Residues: CASSSGFGLAGSGELFF.